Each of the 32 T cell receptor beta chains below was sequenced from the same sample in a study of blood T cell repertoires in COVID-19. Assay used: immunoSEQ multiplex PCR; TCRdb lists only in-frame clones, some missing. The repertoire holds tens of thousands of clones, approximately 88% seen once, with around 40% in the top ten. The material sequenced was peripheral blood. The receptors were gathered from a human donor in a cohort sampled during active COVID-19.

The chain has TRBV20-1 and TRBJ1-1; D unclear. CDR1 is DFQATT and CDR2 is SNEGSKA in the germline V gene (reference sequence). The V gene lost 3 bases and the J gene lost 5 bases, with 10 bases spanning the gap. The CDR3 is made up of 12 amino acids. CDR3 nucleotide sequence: TGCAGTGCTAGTCGGCGGGAGACTGAAGCTTTCTTT. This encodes CSASRRETEAFF.

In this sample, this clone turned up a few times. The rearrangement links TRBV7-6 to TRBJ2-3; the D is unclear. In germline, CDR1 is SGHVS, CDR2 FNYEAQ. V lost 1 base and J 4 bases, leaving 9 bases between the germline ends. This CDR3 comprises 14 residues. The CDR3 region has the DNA TGTGCCAGCAGCTTAGAGGTTAGCTCAGATACGCAGTATTTT. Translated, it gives CASSLEVSSDTQYF.

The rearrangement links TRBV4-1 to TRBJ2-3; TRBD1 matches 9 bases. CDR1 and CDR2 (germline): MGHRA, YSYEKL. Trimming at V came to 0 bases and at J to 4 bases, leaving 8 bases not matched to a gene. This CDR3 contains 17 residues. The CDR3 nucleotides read TGCGCCAGCAGCCAAGATTCGGGACAGGGTAGAGCAGATACGCAGTATTTT. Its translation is CASSQDSGQGRADTQYF.

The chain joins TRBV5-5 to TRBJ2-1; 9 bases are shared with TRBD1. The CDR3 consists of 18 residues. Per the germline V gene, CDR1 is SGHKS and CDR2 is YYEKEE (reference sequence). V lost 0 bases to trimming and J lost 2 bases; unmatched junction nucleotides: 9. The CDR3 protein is CASSLVAVGTGTYNEQFF. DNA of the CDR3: TGTGCCAGCAGCTTGGTAGCGGTGGGGACAGGGACCTACAATGAGCAGTTCTTC.

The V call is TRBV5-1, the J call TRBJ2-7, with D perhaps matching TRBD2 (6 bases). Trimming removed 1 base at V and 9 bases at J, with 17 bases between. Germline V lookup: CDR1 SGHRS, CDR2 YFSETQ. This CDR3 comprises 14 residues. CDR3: CASSLSQGGGGQYF. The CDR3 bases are TGCGCCAGCAGCTTGAGCCAGGGAGGAGGCGGGCAGTACTTC. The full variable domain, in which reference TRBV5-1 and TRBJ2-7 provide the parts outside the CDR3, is KAGVTQTPRYLIKTRGQQVTLSCSPISGHRSVSWYQQTPGQGLQFLFEYFSETQRNKGNFPGRFSGRQFSNSRSEMNVSTLELGDSALYLCASSLSQGGGGQYFGPGTRLTVT.

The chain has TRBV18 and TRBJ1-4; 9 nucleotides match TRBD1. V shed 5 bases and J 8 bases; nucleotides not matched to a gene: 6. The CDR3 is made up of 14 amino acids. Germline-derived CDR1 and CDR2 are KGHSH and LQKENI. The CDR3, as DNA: TGTGCCAGCTCAAGACAGGGGGGGACAGAAAAACTGTTTTTT. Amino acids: CASSRQGGTEKLFF.

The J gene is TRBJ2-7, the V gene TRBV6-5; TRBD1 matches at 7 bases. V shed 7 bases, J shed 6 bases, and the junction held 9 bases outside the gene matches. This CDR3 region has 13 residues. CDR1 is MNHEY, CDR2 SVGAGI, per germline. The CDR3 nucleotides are TGTGCCAGCATCAAAGGACAGGCATCCGAGCAGTACTTC. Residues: CASIKGQASEQYF.

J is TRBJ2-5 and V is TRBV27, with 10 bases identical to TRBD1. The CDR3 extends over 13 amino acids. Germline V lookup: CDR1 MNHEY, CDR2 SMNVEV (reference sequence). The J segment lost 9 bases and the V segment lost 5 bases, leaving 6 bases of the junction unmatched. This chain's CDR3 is CASSPGQGWAQYF. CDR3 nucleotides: TGTGCCAGCAGTCCGGGACAGGGGTGGGCCCAGTACTTC.

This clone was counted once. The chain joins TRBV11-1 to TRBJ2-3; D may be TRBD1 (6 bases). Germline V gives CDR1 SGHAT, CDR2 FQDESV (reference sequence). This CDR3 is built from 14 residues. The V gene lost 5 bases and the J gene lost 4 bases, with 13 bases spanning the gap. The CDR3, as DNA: TGTGCCAGCAGCACAGGGACCGTGGCAGATACGCAGTATTTT. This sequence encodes CASSTGTVADTQYF. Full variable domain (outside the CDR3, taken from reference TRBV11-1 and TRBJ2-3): EAEVAQSPRYKITEKSQAVAFWCDPISGHATLYWYRQILGQGPELLVQFQDESVVDDSQLPKDRFSAERLKGVDSTLKIQPAELGDSAMYLCASSTGTVADTQYFGPGTRLTVL.

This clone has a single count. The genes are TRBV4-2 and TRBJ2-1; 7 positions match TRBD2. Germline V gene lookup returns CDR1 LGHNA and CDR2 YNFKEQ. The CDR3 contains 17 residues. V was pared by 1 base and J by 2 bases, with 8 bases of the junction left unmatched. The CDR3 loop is CASSQVVTGGTYNEQFF. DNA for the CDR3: TGTGCCAGCAGCCAAGTGGTAACGGGGGGAACCTACAATGAGCAGTTCTTC.

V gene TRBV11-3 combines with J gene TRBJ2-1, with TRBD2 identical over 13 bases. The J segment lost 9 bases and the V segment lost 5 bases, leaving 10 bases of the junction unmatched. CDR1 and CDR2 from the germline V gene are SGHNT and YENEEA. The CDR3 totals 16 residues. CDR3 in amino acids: CASSPRTSGRLGEQFF. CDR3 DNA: TGTGCCAGCAGCCCCCGGACTAGCGGGAGATTGGGTGAGCAGTTCTTC.

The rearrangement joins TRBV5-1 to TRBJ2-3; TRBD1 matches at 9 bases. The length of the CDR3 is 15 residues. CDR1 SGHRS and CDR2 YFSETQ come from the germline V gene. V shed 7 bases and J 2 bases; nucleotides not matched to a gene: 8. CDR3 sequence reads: CASLDGTGITDTQYF. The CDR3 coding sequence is TGCGCCAGCCTGGACGGGACAGGGATCACAGATACGCAGTATTTT.

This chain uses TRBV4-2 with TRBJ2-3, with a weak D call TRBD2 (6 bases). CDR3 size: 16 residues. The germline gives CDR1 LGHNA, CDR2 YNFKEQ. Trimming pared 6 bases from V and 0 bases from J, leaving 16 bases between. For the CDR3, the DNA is TGTGCCAGCAGGATGGGGAGCGGGTCTAGCACAGATACGCAGTATTTT. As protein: CASRMGSGSSTDTQYF.

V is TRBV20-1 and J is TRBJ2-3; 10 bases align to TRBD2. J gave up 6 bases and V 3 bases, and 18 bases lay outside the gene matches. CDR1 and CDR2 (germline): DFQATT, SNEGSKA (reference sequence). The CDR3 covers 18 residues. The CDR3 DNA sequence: TGCAGTGCTAGTCCTGAGAGCGGGGGGGCCGCGAGTTATGATACGCAGTATTTT. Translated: CSASPESGGAASYDTQYF.

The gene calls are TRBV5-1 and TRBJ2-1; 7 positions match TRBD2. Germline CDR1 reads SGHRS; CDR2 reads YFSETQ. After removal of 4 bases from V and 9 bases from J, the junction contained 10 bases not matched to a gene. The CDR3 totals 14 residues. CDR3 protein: CASSDGSGKTEQFF. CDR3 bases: TGCGCCAGCAGCGATGGAAGCGGGAAGACTGAGCAGTTCTTC. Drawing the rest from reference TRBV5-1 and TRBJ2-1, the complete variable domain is KAGVTQTPRYLIKTRGQQVTLSCSPISGHRSVSWYQQTPGQGLQFLFEYFSETQRNKGNFPGRFSGRQFSNSRSEMNVSTLELGDSALYLCASSDGSGKTEQFFGPGTRLTVL.

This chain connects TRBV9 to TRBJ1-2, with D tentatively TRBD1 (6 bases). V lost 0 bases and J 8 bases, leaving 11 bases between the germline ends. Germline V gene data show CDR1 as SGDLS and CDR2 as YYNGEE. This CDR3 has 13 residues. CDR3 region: CASSVDREGGYTF. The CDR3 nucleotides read TGTGCCAGCAGCGTAGACAGGGAGGGCGGCTACACCTTC. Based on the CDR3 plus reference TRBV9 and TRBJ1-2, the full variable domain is DSGVTQTPKHLITATGQRVTLRCSPRSGDLSVYWYQQSLDQGLQFLIQYYNGEERAKGNILERFSAQQFPDLHSELNLSSLELGDSALYFCASSVDREGGYTFGSGTRLTVV.

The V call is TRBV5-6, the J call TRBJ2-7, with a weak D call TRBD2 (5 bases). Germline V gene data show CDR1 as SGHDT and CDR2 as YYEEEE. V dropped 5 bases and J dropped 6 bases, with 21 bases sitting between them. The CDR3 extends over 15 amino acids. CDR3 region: CASSQDPGTDSEQYF. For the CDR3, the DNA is TGTGCCAGCAGTCAAGACCCGGGAACAGATAGCGAGCAGTACTTC. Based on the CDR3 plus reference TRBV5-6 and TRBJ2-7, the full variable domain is DAGVTQSPTHLIKTRGQQVTLRCSPKSGHDTVSWYQQALGQGPQFIFQYYEEEERQRGNFPDRFSGHQFPNYSSELNVNALLLGDSALYLCASSQDPGTDSEQYFGPGTRLTVT.

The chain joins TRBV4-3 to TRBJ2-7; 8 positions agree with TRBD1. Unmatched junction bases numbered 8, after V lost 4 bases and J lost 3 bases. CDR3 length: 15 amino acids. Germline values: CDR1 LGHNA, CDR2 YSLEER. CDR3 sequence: CASSLSGTGDYEQYF. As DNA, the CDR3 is TGCGCCAGCAGCCTGTCCGGGACAGGAGACTACGAGCAGTACTTC.

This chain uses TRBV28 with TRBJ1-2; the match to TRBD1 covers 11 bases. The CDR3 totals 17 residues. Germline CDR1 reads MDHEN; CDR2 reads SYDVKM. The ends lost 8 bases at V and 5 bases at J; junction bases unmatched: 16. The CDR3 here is CASSRGTGGPPRYGYTF. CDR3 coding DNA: TGTGCCAGCTCCAGGGGGACAGGGGGGCCCCCTAGGTATGGCTACACCTTC.

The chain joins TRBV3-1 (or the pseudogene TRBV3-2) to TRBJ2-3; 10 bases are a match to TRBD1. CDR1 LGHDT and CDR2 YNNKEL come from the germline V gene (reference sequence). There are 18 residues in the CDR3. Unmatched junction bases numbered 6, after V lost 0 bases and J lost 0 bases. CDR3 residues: CASSQERRDRGSTDTQYF. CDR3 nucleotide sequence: TGTGCCAGCAGCCAAGAAAGGAGGGACAGGGGAAGCACAGATACGCAGTATTTT.

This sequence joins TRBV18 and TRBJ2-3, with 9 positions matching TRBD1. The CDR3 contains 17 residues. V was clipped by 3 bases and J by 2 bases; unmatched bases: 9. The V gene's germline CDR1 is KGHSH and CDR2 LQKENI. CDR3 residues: CASSPDLDRGSTDTQYF. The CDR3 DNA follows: TGTGCCAGCTCACCTGACTTGGACAGGGGTTCCACAGATACGCAGTATTTT.

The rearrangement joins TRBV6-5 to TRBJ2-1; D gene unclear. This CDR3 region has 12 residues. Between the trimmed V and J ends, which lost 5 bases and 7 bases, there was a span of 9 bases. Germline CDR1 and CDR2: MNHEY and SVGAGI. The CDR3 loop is CASSNSGNEQFF. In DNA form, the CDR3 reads TGTGCCAGCAGTAATTCCGGGAATGAGCAGTTCTTC.

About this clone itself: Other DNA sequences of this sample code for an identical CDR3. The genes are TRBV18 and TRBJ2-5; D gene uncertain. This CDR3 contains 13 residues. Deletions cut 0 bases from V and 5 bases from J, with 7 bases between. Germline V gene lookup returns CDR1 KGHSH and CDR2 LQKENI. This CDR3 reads CASSPPSSETQYF. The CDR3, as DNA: TGTGCCAGCTCACCACCCTCTTCGGAGACCCAGTACTTC.

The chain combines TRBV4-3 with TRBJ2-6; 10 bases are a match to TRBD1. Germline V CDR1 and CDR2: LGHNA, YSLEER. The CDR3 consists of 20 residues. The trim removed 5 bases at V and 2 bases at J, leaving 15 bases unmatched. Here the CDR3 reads CASSIRVPGQGHTGANVLTF. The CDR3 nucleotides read TGCGCCAGCAGCATCAGAGTACCGGGACAGGGGCATACTGGGGCCAACGTCCTGACTTTC.

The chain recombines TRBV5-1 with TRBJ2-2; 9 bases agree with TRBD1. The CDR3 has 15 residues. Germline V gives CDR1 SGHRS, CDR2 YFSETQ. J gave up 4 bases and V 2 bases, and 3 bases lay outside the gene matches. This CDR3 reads CASSFGTGTTGELFF. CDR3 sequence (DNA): TGCGCCAGCAGCTTCGGGACAGGGACCACCGGGGAGCTGTTTTTT.

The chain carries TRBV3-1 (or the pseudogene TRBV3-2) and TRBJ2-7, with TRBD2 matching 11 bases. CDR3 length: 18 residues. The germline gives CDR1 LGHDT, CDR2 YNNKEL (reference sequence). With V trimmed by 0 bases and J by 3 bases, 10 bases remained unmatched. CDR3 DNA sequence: TGTGCCAGCAGCCAAGAGGGCACCCGACTAGCGGGAAGCTACGAGCAGTACTTC. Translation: CASSQEGTRLAGSYEQYF.

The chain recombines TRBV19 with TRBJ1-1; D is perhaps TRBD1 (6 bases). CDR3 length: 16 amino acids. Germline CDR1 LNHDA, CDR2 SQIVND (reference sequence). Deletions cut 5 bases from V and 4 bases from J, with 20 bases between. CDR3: CASSVSGARVGTEAFF. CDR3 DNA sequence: TGTGCCAGTAGTGTGTCAGGGGCTCGGGTAGGCACTGAAGCTTTCTTT.

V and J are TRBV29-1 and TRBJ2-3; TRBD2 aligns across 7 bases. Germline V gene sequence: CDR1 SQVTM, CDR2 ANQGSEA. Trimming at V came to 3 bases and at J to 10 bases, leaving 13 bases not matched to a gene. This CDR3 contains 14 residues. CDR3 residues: CSVDSRGGTSSQYF. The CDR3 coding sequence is TGCAGCGTTGATTCTCGCGGGGGAACGTCTTCGCAGTATTTT.

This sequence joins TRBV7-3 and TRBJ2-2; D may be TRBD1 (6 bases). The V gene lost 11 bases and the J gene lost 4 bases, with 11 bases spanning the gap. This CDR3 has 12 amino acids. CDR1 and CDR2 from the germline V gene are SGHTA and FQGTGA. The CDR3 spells CAVPGATGELFF. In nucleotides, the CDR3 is TGTGCCGTCCCAGGGGCCACCGGGGAGCTGTTTTTT.

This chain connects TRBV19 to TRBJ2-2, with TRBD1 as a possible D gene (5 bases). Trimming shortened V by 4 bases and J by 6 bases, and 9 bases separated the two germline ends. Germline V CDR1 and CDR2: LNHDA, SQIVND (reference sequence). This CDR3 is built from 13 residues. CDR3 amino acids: CASSNRFAGELFF. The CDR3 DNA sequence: TGTGCCAGTAGTAACAGGTTCGCCGGGGAGCTGTTTTTT.

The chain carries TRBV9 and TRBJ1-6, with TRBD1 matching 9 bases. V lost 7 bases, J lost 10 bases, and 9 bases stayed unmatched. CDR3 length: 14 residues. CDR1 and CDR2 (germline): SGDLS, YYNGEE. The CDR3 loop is CASGWGQGVSPLHF. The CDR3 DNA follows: TGTGCCAGCGGGTGGGGACAGGGAGTATCACCCCTCCACTTT.

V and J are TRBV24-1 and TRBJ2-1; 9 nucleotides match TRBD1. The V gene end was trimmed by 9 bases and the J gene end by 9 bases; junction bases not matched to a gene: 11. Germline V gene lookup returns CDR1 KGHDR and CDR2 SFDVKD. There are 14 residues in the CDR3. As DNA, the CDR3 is TGTGCCACCGGACAGGGGTTTTCAATGGGTGAGCAGTTCTTC. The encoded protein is CATGQGFSMGEQFF.